The rows below give T cell receptor beta chains drawn from one sample of a study of T cells after yellow fever vaccination. TCRdb re-called the 5' RACE reads with MiXCR, one entry per CDR3 protein. The sample lists hundreds of thousands of distinct CDR3 sequences, under 7.5% occurring once. The sample consisted of PBMCs, taken 5 days after the yellow fever booster vaccination. These receptor sequences come from a young man who received the YFV17D yellow fever vaccine. CDR3s include the opening cysteine and the closing phenylalanine or tryptophan. Fields, in order: V gene, D gene, clone size, J gene, CDR3 DNA, CDR3 protein. A D gene is named only where the DNA matches it firmly. The size of a clone is reported for some rows only, either as once, few or many, or as a class for expanded clones.

v_gene: TRBV18; d_gene: .; abundance: many; j_gene: TRBJ2-5; CDR3nt: TGTGCCAGCTCTTTAGGTCAAGAAGAGACCCAGTACTTC; CDR3aa: CASSLGQEETQYF
v_gene: TRBV6-2/TRBV6-3; d_gene: .; abundance: few; j_gene: TRBJ2-7; CDR3nt: TGTGCCAGCAGTTTTGCCACCTACGAGCAGTACTTC; CDR3aa: CASSFATYEQYF
v_gene: TRBV6-1; d_gene: .; abundance: few; j_gene: TRBJ2-1; CDR3nt: TGTGCCAGCAGTGAAAGGGGGGACAATGAGCAGTTCTTC; CDR3aa: CASSERGDNEQFF
v_gene: TRBV14; d_gene: .; abundance: .; j_gene: TRBJ2-7; CDR3nt: TGTGCCAGAAGCCAAGATATTTTCACCGAGCAGTACTTC; CDR3aa: CARSQDIFTEQYF
v_gene: TRBV30; d_gene: TRBD2; abundance: .; j_gene: TRBJ2-2; CDR3nt: TGTGCCTGGCAATTAGCGGGGAACACCGGGGAGCTGTTTTTT; CDR3aa: CAWQLAGNTGELFF
v_gene: TRBV7-2; d_gene: TRBD1; abundance: .; j_gene: TRBJ1-2; CDR3nt: TGTGCCAGCAGCTTAGAGACAGGGACGAAAGGCTACACCTTC; CDR3aa: CASSLETGTKGYTF
v_gene: TRBV28; d_gene: .; abundance: many; j_gene: TRBJ2-3; CDR3nt: TGTGCCAGCAGTCGACTAGGACAGGAGAGCGATACGCAGTATTTT; CDR3aa: CASSRLGQESDTQYF
v_gene: TRBV7-6; d_gene: .; abundance: many; j_gene: TRBJ1-1; CDR3nt: TGTGCCAGCAGCTTAGGCGCGGGGGCGAGCACTGAAGCTTTCTTT; CDR3aa: CASSLGAGASTEAFF
v_gene: TRBV5-4; d_gene: .; abundance: many; j_gene: TRBJ1-1; CDR3nt: TGTGCCAGCAGCACACAGGGATCTGAAGCTTTCTTT; CDR3aa: CASSTQGSEAFF
v_gene: TRBV14; d_gene: TRBD2; abundance: few; j_gene: TRBJ2-7; CDR3nt: TGTGCCAGCAGCGGACTAGCGGGAGCCGAGCAGTACTTC; CDR3aa: CASSGLAGAEQYF
v_gene: TRBV27; d_gene: TRBD2; abundance: many; j_gene: TRBJ2-7; CDR3nt: TGTGCCAGCAGTTCAACACTAGCGGGAAGGCCCCCTGACTACGAGCAGTACTTC; CDR3aa: CASSSTLAGRPPDYEQYF